Each of the 6 T cell receptor beta chains below was sequenced from the same sample in a study of radiotherapy plus CTLA-4 blockade in lung cancer. Sequencing was performed with immunoSEQ multiplex PCR; in TCRdb, only in-frame clones are kept and a portion is missing. The sample carries under 95,000 clones, around 76% recorded once. Sequencing used peripheral blood, obtained from a patient treated with radiotherapy plus ipilimumab. These receptors were obtained from a human donor with non-small cell lung cancer whose response to radiotherapy plus ipilimumab could not be evaluated. Some clones in this sample may be carry-over from other donors' samples.

The rearrangement uses TRBV7-8 and TRBJ1-1; TRBD1 agrees at 8 bases. There are 16 residues in the CDR3. The V gene end was trimmed by 4 bases and the J gene end by 0 bases; junction bases not matched to a gene: 7. Per germline, CDR1 SGHVS and CDR2 FQNEAQ. This chain's CDR3 is CASSSGQGWMNTEAFF. DNA of the CDR3: TGTGCCAGCAGCTCTGGACAGGGATGGATGAACACTGAAGCTTTCTTT.

This clone was picked up one time. The chain couples TRBV5-1 to TRBJ2-3; no definite D call. Germline CDR1 SGHRS, CDR2 YFSETQ. Trimming left V 5 bases short and J 6 bases short, with 7 bases between. The CDR3 consists of 11 residues. CDR3 in DNA: TGCGCCAGCAGTGAGAGGGATACGCAGTATTTT. Translation gives CASSERDTQYF.

This clone has just one count. J is TRBJ2-1 and V is TRBV7-9; TRBD2 matches at 7 bases. The CDR3 runs 16 residues. Germline values: CDR1 SEHNR, CDR2 FQNEAQ (reference sequence). V dropped 5 bases and J dropped 3; count of bases not matched to a gene: 10. Here the CDR3 DNA reads TGTGCCAGCAGCCCCCCATGGGGGGGAGGCTACAATGAGCAGTTCTTC. It specifies CASSPPWGGGYNEQFF.

This clone appeared a few times. The V call is TRBV6-5, the J call TRBJ1-2; TRBD1 agrees at 7 bases. V lost 2 bases and J lost 6; bases outside the gene matches: 3. CDR3 length equals 13 residues. Germline V gene sequence: CDR1 MNHEY, CDR2 SVGAGI. The CDR3 sequence: CASSYDRADGYTF. The CDR3 nucleotides read TGTGCCAGCAGTTACGACAGGGCAGATGGCTACACCTTC.

This clone appeared a single time. V gene TRBV7-4 combines with J gene TRBJ2-1, with D hard to call. Germline V gene data show CDR1 as SGHVT and CDR2 as SQSDAQ. Trimming removed 5 bases from V and 0 bases from J, with 11 bases in between. The CDR3 length is 15 residues. CDR3 region: CASSEAPSSYNEQFF. In DNA, the CDR3 is TGTGCCAGCAGCGAGGCACCAAGCTCCTACAATGAGCAGTTCTTC.

This chain connects TRBV5-4 to TRBJ1-4; D is ambiguous. Germline V gene lookup returns CDR1 SGHNT and CDR2 YYREEE (reference sequence). The ends were cut back, 1 base at V and 0 bases at J, with 7 bases in the middle. The CDR3 is made up of 15 amino acids. The CDR3 sequence is CASSLPGSTNEKLFF. CDR3 DNA sequence: TGTGCCAGCAGCTTGCCCGGGTCAACTAATGAAAAACTGTTTTTT.